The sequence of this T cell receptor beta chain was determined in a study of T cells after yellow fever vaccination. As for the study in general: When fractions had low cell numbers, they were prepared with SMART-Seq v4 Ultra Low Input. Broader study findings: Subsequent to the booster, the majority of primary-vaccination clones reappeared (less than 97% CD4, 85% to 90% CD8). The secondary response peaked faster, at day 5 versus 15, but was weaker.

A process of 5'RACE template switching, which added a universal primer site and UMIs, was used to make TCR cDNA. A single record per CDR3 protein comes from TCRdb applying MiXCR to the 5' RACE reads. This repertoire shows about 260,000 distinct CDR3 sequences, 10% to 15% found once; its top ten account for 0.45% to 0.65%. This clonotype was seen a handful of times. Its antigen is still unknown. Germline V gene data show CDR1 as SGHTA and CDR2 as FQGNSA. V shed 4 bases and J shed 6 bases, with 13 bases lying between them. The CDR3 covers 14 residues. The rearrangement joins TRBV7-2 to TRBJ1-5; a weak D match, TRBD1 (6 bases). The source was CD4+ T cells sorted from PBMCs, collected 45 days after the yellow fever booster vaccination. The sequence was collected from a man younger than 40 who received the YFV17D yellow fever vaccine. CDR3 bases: TGTGCCAGCAGCTCCTCGGGGGGGCTTCAGCCCCAGCATTTT. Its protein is CASSSSGGLQPQHF.